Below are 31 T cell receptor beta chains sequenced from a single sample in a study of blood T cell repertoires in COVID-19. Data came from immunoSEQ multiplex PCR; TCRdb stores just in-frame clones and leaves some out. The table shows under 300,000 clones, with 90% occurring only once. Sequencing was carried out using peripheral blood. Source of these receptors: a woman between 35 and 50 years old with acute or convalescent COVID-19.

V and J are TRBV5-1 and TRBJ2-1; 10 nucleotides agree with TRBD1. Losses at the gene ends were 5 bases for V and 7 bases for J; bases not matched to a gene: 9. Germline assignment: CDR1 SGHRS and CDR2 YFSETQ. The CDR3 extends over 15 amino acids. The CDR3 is CASSYRQGARNEQFF. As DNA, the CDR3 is TGCGCCAGCAGTTATAGACAGGGGGCACGAAATGAGCAGTTCTTC.

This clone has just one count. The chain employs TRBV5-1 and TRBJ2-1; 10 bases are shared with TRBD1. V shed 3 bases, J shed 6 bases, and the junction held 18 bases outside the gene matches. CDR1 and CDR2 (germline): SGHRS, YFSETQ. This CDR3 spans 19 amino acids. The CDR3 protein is CASSSTGQGGDVFFNEQFF. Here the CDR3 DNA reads TGCGCCAGCAGCTCCACCGGACAGGGGGGGGACGTGTTTTTCAATGAGCAGTTCTTC.

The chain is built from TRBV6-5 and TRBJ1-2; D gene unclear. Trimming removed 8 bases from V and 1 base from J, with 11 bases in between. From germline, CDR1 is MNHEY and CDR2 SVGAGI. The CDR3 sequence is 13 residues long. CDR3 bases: TGTGCCAGCGCTCGGGGAGGTAACTATGGCTACACCTTC. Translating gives CASARGGNYGYTF.

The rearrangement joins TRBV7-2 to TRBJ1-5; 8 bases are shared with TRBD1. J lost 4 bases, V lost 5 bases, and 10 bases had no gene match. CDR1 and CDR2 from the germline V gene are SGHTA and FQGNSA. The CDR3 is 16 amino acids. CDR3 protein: CASSRTTGVGNQPQHF. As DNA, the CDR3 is TGTGCCAGCAGCCGGACGACAGGGGTTGGGAATCAGCCCCAGCATTTT.

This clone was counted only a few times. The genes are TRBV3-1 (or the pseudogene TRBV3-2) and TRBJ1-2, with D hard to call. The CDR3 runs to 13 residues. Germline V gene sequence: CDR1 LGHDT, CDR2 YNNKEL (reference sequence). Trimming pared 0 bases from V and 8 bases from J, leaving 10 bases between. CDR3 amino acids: CASSQEGRAGYTF. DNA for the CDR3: TGTGCCAGCAGCCAAGAGGGCCGAGCCGGCTACACCTTC.

For the CDR3, the DNA is TGTGCCACCAGTATTCCGGGACTAGTCTCCGCTGAGCAGTTCTTC. It translates to CATSIPGLVSAEQFF. This chain joins TRBV24-1 and TRBJ2-1; 8 bases are shared with TRBD2. V dropped 6 bases and J dropped 9; count of bases not matched to a gene: 12. The germline V gene has CDR1 KGHDR and CDR2 SFDVKD. This CDR3 has 15 amino acids.

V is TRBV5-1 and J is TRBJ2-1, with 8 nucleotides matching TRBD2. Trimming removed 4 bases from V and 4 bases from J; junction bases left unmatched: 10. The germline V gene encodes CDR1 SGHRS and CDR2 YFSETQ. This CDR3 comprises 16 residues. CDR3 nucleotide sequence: TGCGCCAGCAGCCTCTCCCCCGGGGGGGAATACAATGAGCAGTTCTTC. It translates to CASSLSPGGEYNEQFF. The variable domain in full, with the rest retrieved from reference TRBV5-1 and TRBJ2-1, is KAGVTQTPRYLIKTRGQQVTLSCSPISGHRSVSWYQQTPGQGLQFLFEYFSETQRNKGNFPGRFSGRQFSNSRSEMNVSTLELGDSALYLCASSLSPGGEYNEQFFGPGTRLTVL.

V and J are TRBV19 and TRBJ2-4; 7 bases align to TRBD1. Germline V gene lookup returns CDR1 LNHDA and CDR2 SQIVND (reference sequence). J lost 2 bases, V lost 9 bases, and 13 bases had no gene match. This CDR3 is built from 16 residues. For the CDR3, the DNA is TGTGCCAGCCGGGGCGCAGGGGGTCCTACCAAAAACATTCAGTACTTC. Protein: CASRGAGGPTKNIQYF.

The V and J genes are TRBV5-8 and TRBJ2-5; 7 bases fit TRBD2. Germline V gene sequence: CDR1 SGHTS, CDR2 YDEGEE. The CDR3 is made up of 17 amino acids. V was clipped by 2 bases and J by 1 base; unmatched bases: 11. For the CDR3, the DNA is TGTGCCAGCAGCTTACCAGCGGGGAGGACCCTCCAAGAGACCCAGTACTTC. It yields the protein CASSLPAGRTLQETQYF. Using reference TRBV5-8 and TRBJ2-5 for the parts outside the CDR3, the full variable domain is EAGVTQSPTHLIKTRGQQATLRCSPISGHTSVYWYQQALGLGLQFLLWYDEGEERNRGNFPPRFSGRQFPNYSSELNVNALELEDSALYLCASSLPAGRTLQETQYFGPGTRLLVL.

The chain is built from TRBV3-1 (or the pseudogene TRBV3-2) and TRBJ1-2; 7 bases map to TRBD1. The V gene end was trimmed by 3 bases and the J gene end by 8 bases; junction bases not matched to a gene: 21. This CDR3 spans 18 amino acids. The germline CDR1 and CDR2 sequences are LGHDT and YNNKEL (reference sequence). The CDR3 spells CASSQRSGGFLPLWGYTF. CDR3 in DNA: TGTGCCAGCAGCCAGAGGTCAGGGGGATTTCTTCCGCTGTGGGGCTACACCTTC.

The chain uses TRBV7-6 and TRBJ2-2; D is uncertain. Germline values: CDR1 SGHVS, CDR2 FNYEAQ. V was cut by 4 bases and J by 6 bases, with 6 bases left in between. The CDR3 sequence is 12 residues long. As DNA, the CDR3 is TGTGCCAGCAGCTCTCCCTCCGGGGAGCTGTTTTTT. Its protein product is CASSSPSGELFF.

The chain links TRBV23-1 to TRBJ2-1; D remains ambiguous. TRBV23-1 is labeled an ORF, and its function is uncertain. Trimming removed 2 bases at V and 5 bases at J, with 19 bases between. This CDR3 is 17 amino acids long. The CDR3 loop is CASSQPQPATGDNEQFF. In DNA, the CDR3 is TGCGCCAGCAGTCAACCGCAGCCCGCGACCGGAGACAATGAGCAGTTCTTC.

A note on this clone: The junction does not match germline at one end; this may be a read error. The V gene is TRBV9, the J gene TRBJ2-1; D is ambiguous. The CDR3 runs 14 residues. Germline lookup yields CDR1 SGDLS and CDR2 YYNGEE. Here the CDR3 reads CASSPIGGANGQFF. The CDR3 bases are TGTGCCAGCAGCCCAATTGGCGGAGCAAATGGGCAGTTCTTC.

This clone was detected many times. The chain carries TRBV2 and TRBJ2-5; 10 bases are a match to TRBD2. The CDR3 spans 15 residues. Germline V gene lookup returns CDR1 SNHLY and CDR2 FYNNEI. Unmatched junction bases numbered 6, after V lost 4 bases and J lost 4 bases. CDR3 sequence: CASSVIAGGTETQYF. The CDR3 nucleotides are TGTGCCAGCAGTGTGATAGCGGGGGGCACAGAGACCCAGTACTTC.

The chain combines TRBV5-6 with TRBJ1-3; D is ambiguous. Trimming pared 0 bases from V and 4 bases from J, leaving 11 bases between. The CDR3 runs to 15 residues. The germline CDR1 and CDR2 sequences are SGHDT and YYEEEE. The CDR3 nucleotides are TGTGCCAGCAGCTTGGTTTGGGGAGCGGGAAACACCATATATTTT. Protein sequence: CASSLVWGAGNTIYF.

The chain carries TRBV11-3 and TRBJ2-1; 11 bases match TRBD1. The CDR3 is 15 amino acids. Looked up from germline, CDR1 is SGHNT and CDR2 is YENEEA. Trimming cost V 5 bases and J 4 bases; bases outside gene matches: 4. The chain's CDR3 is CASSAGTGGYNEQFF. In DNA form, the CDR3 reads TGTGCCAGCAGCGCCGGGACAGGGGGTTACAATGAGCAGTTCTTC.

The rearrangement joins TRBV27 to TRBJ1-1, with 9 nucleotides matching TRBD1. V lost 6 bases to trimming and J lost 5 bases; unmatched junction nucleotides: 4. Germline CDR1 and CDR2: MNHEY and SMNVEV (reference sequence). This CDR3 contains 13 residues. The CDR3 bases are TGTGCCAGCAGACGGACAGGGGAGACTGAAGCTTTCTTT. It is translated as CASRRTGETEAFF.

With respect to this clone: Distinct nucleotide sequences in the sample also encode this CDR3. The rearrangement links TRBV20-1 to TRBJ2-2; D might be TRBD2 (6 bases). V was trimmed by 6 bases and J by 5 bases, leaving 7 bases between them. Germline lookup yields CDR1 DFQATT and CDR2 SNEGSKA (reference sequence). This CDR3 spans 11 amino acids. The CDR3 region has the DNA TGCAGTGCCGGAGGGACCGGGGAGCTGTTTTTT. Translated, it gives CSAGGTGELFF.

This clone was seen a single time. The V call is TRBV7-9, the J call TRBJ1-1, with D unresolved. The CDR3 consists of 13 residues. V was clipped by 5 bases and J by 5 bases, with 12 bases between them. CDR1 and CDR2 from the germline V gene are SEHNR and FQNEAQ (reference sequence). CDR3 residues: CASSLARQTEAFF. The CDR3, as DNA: TGTGCCAGCAGCCTTGCGAGACAAACTGAAGCTTTCTTT. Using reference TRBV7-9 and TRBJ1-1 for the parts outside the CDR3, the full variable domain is DTGVSQNPRHKITKRGQNVTFRCDPISEHNRLYWYRQTLGQGPEFLTYFQNEAQLEKSRLLSDRFSAERPKGSFSTLEIQRTEQGDSAMYLCASSLARQTEAFFGQGTRLTVV.

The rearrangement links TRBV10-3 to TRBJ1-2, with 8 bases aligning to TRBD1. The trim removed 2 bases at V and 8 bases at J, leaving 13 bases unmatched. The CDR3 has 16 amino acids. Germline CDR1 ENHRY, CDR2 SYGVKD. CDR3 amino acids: CAISEVAGGLDVGYTF. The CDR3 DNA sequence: TGTGCCATCAGTGAGGTGGCAGGGGGCTTAGATGTGGGCTACACCTTC.

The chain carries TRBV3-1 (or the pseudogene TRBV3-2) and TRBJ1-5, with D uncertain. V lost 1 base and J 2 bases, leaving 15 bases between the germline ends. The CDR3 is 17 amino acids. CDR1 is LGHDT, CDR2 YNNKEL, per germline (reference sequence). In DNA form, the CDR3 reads TGTGCCAGCAGCCAAGGCCAGTGGGAGATCGGCAATCAGCCCCAGCATTTT. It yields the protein CASSQGQWEIGNQPQHF.

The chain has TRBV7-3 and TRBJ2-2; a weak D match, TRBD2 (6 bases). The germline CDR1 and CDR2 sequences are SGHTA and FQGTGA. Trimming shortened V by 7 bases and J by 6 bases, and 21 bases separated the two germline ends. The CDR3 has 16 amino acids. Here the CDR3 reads CASIRLRKGGAGELFF. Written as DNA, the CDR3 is TGTGCCAGCATCCGACTTAGGAAGGGAGGAGCCGGGGAGCTGTTTTTT.

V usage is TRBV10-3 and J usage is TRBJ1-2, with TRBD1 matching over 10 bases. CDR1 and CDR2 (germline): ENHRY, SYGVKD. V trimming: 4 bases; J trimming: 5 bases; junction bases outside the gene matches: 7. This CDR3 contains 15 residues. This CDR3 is CAISGGQGVRYGYTF. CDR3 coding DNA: TGTGCCATCAGTGGAGGACAGGGGGTGCGTTATGGCTACACCTTC.

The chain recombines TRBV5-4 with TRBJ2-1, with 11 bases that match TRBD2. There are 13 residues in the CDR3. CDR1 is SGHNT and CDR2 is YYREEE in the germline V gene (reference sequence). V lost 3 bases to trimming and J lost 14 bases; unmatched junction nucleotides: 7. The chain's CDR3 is CASSSDISGGEFF. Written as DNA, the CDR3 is TGTGCCAGCAGCTCGGACATTAGCGGGGGGGAGTTCTTC.

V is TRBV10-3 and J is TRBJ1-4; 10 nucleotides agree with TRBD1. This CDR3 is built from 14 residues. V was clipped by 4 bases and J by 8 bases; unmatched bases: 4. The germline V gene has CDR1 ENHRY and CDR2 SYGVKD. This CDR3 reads CAISGQGAEEKLFF. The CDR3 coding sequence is TGTGCCATCAGTGGACAGGGGGCTGAGGAAAAACTGTTTTTT.

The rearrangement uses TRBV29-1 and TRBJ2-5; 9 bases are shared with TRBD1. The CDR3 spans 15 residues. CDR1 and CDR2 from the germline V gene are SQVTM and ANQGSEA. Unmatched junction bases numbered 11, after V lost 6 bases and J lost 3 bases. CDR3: CSVATGGASKETQYF. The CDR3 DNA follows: TGCAGCGTAGCTACAGGGGGCGCGTCGAAAGAGACCCAGTACTTC.

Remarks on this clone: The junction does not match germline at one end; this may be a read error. The CDR3 DNA is TGCGCCAGCAGCCAAACGACTAGCAGAGATACGCAGTATTTT. Its translation: CASSQTTSRDTQYF. This chain links TRBV4-1 with TRBJ2-3; 7 bases agree with TRBD2. CDR3 length: 14 residues. Germline lookup yields CDR1 MGHRA and CDR2 YSYEKL.

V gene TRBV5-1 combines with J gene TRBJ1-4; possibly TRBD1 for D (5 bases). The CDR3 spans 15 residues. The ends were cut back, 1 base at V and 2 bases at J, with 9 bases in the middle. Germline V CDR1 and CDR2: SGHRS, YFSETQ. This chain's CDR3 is CASSLQGGTNEKLFF. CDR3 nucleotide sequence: TGCGCCAGCAGCTTGCAGGGTGGCACTAATGAAAAACTGTTTTTT.

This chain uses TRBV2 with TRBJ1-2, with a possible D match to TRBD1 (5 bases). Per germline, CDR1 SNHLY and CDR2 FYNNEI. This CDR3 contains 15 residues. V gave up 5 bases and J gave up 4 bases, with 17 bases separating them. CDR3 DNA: TGTGCCAGCAGTCCAAAGACCAGGGTTTCCTATGGCTACACCTTC. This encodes CASSPKTRVSYGYTF. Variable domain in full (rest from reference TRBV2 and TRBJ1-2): EPEVTQTPSHQVTQMGQEVILRCVPISNHLYFYWYRQILGQKVEFLVSFYNNEISEKSEIFDDQFSVERPDGSNFTLKIRSTKLEDSAMYFCASSPKTRVSYGYTFGSGTRLTVV.

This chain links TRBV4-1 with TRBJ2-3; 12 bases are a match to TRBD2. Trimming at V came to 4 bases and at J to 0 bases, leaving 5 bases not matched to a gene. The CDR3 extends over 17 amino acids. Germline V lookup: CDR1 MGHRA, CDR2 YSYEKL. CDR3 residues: CASSPRTSGTSTDTQYF. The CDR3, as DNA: TGCGCCAGCAGCCCTCGGACTAGCGGGACTAGCACAGATACGCAGTATTTT.

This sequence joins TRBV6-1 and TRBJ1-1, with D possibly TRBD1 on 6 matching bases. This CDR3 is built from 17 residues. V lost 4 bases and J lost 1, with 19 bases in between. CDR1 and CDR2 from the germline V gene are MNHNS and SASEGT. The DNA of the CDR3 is TGTGCCAGCAGTGGCGGACAGCCCGGGTCGTGGAACACTGAAGCTTTCTTT. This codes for CASSGGQPGSWNTEAFF.